This TCR beta chain was obtained from a study of cytomegalovirus exposure and HLA in healthy donors. V lost 5 bases, J lost 0 bases, and 4 bases stayed unmatched. Germline V gene data show CDR1 as GTSNPN and CDR2 as SVGIG (reference sequence). There are 15 residues in the CDR3. The PCR had 60 Vbeta and 13 Jbeta primers. Assay used: immunoSEQ multiplex PCR; TCRdb lists only in-frame clones, some missing. The data hold under 250,000 clones, with around 77% observed a single time. J is TRBJ2-6 and V is TRBV30, with 7 bases lining up with TRBD1. This clonotype originated in a woman aged 30 to 39 in good health and CMV-seronegative. The sample taken for sequencing was PBMCs. In nucleotides, the CDR3 is TGTGCCTGGGGGGACAGCTTCTCTGGGGCCAACGTCCTGACTTTC. Residues: CAWGDSFSGANVLTF.